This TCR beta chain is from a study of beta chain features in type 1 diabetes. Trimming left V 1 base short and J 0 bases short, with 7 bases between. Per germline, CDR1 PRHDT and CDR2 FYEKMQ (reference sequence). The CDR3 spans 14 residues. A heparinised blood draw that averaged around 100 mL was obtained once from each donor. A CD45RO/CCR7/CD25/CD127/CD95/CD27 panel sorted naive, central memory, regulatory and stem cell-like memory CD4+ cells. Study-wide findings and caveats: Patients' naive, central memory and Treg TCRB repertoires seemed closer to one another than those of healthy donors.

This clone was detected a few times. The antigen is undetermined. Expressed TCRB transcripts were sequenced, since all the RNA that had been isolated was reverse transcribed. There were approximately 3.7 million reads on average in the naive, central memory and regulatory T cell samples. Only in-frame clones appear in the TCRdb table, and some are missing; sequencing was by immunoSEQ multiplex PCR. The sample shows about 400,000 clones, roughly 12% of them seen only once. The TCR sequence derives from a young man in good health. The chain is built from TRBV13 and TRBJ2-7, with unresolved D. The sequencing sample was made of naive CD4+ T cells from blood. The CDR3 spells CASSLERGSYEQYF. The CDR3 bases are TGTGCCAGCAGCTTAGAGCGTGGCTCCTACGAGCAGTACTTC.